This T cell receptor beta chain was retrieved from a study of cytomegalovirus exposure and HLA in healthy donors. PCR primers comprised 60 Vbeta and 13 Jbeta primers. The assay was immunoSEQ multiplex PCR, and TCRdb's table has in-frame clones only and misses some. The data contain 200,000 or so clones, 75% to 85% of them seen just once; the ten biggest clones take up roughly 2.5%. The clonotype was recovered from a woman aged 40 to 55 in good health and CMV-seronegative. Sequences were obtained from PBMCs.

The CDR3 DNA is TGTGCCAGCAGAGCCGGGACAGGGACCCACGAGCAGTACTTC. Translating gives CASRAGTGTHEQYF. This chain uses TRBV6-6 with TRBJ2-7; 9 nucleotides line up with TRBD1. Germline V gives CDR1 MNHNY, CDR2 SVGAGI (reference sequence). CDR3 length: 14 residues. Trimming at V came to 6 bases and at J to 5 bases, leaving 8 bases not matched to a gene.